Shown below are 26 T cell receptor beta chains from a single sample sequenced in a study of shared clonotypes between healthy human individuals. Repertoires were generated with immunoSEQ multiplex PCR, while TCRdb's copy carries only in-frame clones and drops some. The data show roughly 700,000 clones, 90% seen once. The source material was memory CD8+ T cells from PBMCs. The subset is: CD45RO+ cells pooled with CCR7-negative TemRA cells. The origin of the receptors is a man aged 18 to 29 in good health. Some clones in this sample may be carry-over from other donors' samples.

The V gene is TRBV7-3, the J gene TRBJ1-1; a weak D match, TRBD1 (6 bases). This CDR3 has 15 residues. Trimming removed 1 base at V and 4 bases at J, with 13 bases between. Germline lookup yields CDR1 SGHTA and CDR2 FQGTGA. The CDR3 spells CASSLNPRGATEAFF. Here the CDR3 DNA reads TGTGCCAGCAGCTTAAACCCCAGGGGAGCCACTGAAGCTTTCTTT.

The J gene is TRBJ2-1, the V gene TRBV7-9; 12 nucleotides match TRBD1. V lost 1 base and J lost 4; bases outside the gene matches: 11. This CDR3 is built from 19 residues. The V gene's germline CDR1 is SEHNR and CDR2 FQNEAQ (reference sequence). CDR3 region: CASSLVRDRGLGYYNEQFF. The CDR3 nucleotides read TGTGCCAGCAGCTTAGTGAGGGACAGGGGGCTGGGGTATTACAATGAGCAGTTCTTC.

V gene TRBV7-9 combines with J gene TRBJ1-5; TRBD1 matches 9 bases. Germline V gene data show CDR1 as SEHNR and CDR2 as FQNEAQ (reference sequence). This CDR3 is 16 amino acids long. With 2 bases clipped from V and 4 bases from J, the junction kept 6 bases outside the gene matches. The CDR3 sequence: CASSLRTGASNQPQHF. The CDR3 DNA is TGTGCCAGCAGCTTAAGGACAGGGGCCTCTAATCAGCCCCAGCATTTT.

V gene TRBV28 combines with J gene TRBJ2-7; TRBD1 matches 8 bases. Trimming at V came to 5 bases and at J to 7 bases, leaving 16 bases not matched to a gene. CDR3 size: 16 residues. Germline V gives CDR1 MDHEN, CDR2 SYDVKM. The CDR3 is CASSPRFGQGFLEQYF. For the CDR3, the DNA is TGTGCCAGCAGTCCCCGCTTTGGACAGGGTTTTCTGGAGCAGTACTTC. Combining the CDR3 with reference TRBV28 and TRBJ2-7 gives the whole variable domain DVKVTQSSRYLVKRTGEKVFLECVQDMDHENMFWYRQDPGLGLRLIYFSYDVKMKEKGDIPEGYSVSREKKERFSLILESASTNQTSMYLCASSPRFGQGFLEQYFGPGTRLTVT.

This clone was found once. The rearrangement uses TRBV7-9 and TRBJ2-1; D is uncertain. CDR3 size: 13 residues. Germline V CDR1 and CDR2: SEHNR, FQNEAQ (reference sequence). V was trimmed by 5 bases and J by 5 bases, leaving 10 bases between them. DNA of the CDR3: TGTGCCAGCAGCCTCCCGAAGGACAATGAGCAGTTCTTC. Translation gives CASSLPKDNEQFF.

J is TRBJ2-7 and V is TRBV13, with D possibly called TRBD1 or TRBD2 (5 bases each). The germline gives CDR1 PRHDT, CDR2 FYEKMQ (reference sequence). Trimming removed 5 bases from V and 3 bases from J, with 8 bases in between. CDR3 size: 12 residues. The DNA of the CDR3 is TGTGCCAGCAGCGGGGACCGCTACGAGCAGTACTTC. It yields the protein CASSGDRYEQYF.

The chain recombines TRBV27 with TRBJ1-3; maybe TRBD1 (5 bases). There are 13 residues in the CDR3. V shed 8 bases and J shed 7 bases, with 15 bases lying between them. Germline CDR1 is MNHEY and CDR2 is SMNVEV (reference sequence). CDR3 coding DNA: TGTGCCAGCCGCGACAGTTCCGGTAACACCATATATTTT. It is translated as CASRDSSGNTIYF.

In this sample, this clone turned up a few times. CDR3 protein: CASSPTKGQGYEQFF. The CDR3 DNA reads TGTGCCAGCTCCCCTACGAAAGGACAGGGCTATGAGCAGTTCTTC. The genes are TRBV18 and TRBJ2-1, with TRBD1 matching over 8 bases. CDR3 length equals 15 residues. Germline CDR1 KGHSH, CDR2 LQKENI. V shed 6 bases and J 8 bases; nucleotides not matched to a gene: 12.

DNA of the CDR3: TGCAGCGTTGTTGGGCGGAATGCCTACAATGAGCAGTTCTTC. This translates into CSVVGRNAYNEQFF. This rearrangement joins TRBV29-1 to TRBJ2-1; unclear D gene. The germline gives CDR1 SQVTM, CDR2 ANQGSEA. V was clipped by 4 bases and J by 2 bases, with 12 bases between them. The CDR3 is made up of 14 amino acids.

The rearrangement uses TRBV10-3 and TRBJ2-3; D uncertain. The CDR3 covers 13 residues. Germline V gene data show CDR1 as ENHRY and CDR2 as SYGVKD. V gave up 4 bases and J gave up 3 bases, with 8 bases separating them. CDR3 DNA sequence: TGTGCCATCAGTGGAGGACGGACAGATACGCAGTATTTT. Amino acid sequence: CAISGGRTDTQYF.

The chain has TRBV4-1 and TRBJ2-2, with 9 nucleotides matching TRBD2. The CDR3 spans 18 residues. CDR1 is MGHRA and CDR2 is YSYEKL in the germline V gene. With 0 bases clipped from V and 2 bases from J, the junction kept 7 bases outside the gene matches. CDR3 region: CASSQDPLAGFNTGELFF. The CDR3 nucleotides read TGCGCCAGCAGCCAAGACCCGCTAGCGGGGTTCAACACCGGGGAGCTGTTTTTT.

The chain is built from TRBV4-3 and TRBJ2-5; possible D gene TRBD2, 6 bases. Germline V gene lookup returns CDR1 LGHNA and CDR2 YSLEER. Trimming stripped 1 base from V and 5 bases from J, with 8 bases between. The CDR3 length is 13 residues. CDR3 DNA: TGCGCCAGCAGCCAAGGGGGGAGGGAGACCCAGTACTTC. This sequence encodes CASSQGGRETQYF.

This clone was seen once. The chain employs TRBV7-8 and TRBJ2-3; 10 bases are a match to TRBD2. Trimming cost V 1 base and J 0 bases; bases outside gene matches: 1. The CDR3 is 16 amino acids. Germline V gene data show CDR1 as SGHVS and CDR2 as FQNEAQ. The CDR3 bases are TGTGCCAGCAGCTTAGGGACTAGCGGCAGCACAGATACGCAGTATTTT. Amino acids: CASSLGTSGSTDTQYF.

Regarding this clone: With a far larger clone one base away, a read error is the likely cause. For the CDR3, the DNA is TGTGCCAGCAGCCTGACACCGCGGGATGGCTACACCTTC. Its protein product is CASSLTPRDGYTF. The V gene is TRBV4-1, the J gene TRBJ1-2; no reliable D call. The CDR3 length is 13 residues. Per germline, CDR1 MGHRA and CDR2 YSYEKL.

CDR3 residues: CASSLDGGGNQPQHF. The CDR3 region has the DNA TGTGCCAGCAGTTTAGACGGTGGGGGCAATCAGCCCCAGCATTTT. The genes are TRBV28 and TRBJ1-5; no clear D. V lost 2 bases and J lost 2, with 10 bases in between. The CDR3 runs to 15 residues. Germline CDR1 MDHEN, CDR2 SYDVKM.

Concerning this clone itself: Other nucleotide sequences from this sample produce the same CDR3. The chain uses TRBV30 and TRBJ2-1; D perhaps matches TRBD2 (6 bases). This CDR3 contains 13 residues. CDR1 and CDR2 from the germline V gene are GTSNPN and SVGIG (reference sequence). V lost 0 bases and J lost 4, with 7 bases in between. CDR3 sequence (DNA): TGTGCCTGGAGTGTCGGAGGGTACAATGAGCAGTTCTTC. Translating it yields CAWSVGGYNEQFF.

This chain links TRBV12-5 with TRBJ2-2; 8 positions match TRBD1. The germline V gene encodes CDR1 LGHNT and CDR2 FRNRAP. The CDR3 runs 13 residues. Germline trimming cut 5 bases from V and 6 bases from J; bases unmatched to any gene: 2. The CDR3 region has the DNA TGTGCTAGTGGTGACAGGGGTTCCGGGGAGCTGTTTTTT. It encodes CASGDRGSGELFF. Variable domain in full (rest from reference TRBV12-5 and TRBJ2-2): DARVTQTPRHKVTEMGQEVTMRCQPILGHNTVFWYRQTMMQGLELLAYFRNRAPLDDSGMPKDRFSAEMPDATLATLKIQPSEPRDSAVYFCASGDRGSGELFFGEGSRLTVL.

The chain combines TRBV4-1 with TRBJ2-1, with a tentative D call TRBD2 (7 bases). The CDR3 is 16 amino acids. The ends were cut back, 1 base at V and 12 bases at J, with 22 bases in the middle. Germline V gives CDR1 MGHRA, CDR2 YSYEKL. For the CDR3, the DNA is TGCGCCAGCAGCCAAGCTCGGACTAGGGGGACCCTCTGGCAGTTCTTC. Its translation: CASSQARTRGTLWQFF.

The CDR3 region is CASSLSLGGLTGGNQETQYF. In DNA form, the CDR3 reads TGTGCCAGCAGTTTGTCTTTGGGTGGGCTTACCGGCGGGAATCAAGAGACCCAGTACTTC. This chain links TRBV28 with TRBJ2-5; maybe TRBD2 (6 bases). Per the germline V gene, CDR1 is MDHEN and CDR2 is SYDVKM. CDR3 size: 20 residues. Trimming shortened V by 3 bases and J by 2 bases, and 28 bases separated the two germline ends.

CDR3 nucleotides: TGTGCCAGTAGCCCCGACAGGGGGCGGGGGGAAAAACTGTTTTTT. This encodes CASSPDRGRGEKLFF. The V and J genes are TRBV19 and TRBJ1-4; 10 nucleotides line up with TRBD1. Germline V gene lookup returns CDR1 LNHDA and CDR2 SQIVND (reference sequence). This CDR3 region has 15 residues. J lost 8 bases, V lost 6 bases, and 9 bases had no gene match.

The rearrangement links TRBV27 to TRBJ2-7; 8 nucleotides line up with TRBD1. Germline CDR1 MNHEY, CDR2 SMNVEV (reference sequence). The length of the CDR3 is 14 residues. The trim removed 10 bases at V and 0 bases at J, leaving 8 bases unmatched. The CDR3 reads CATTGQGSSYEQYF. In DNA form, the CDR3 reads TGTGCCACCACCGGACAGGGCAGCTCCTACGAGCAGTACTTC.

V gene TRBV5-1 combines with J gene TRBJ2-7, with a tentative D call TRBD1 (6 bases). V gave up 0 bases and J gave up 2 bases, with 12 bases separating them. The germline V gene encodes CDR1 SGHRS and CDR2 YFSETQ. This CDR3 contains 15 residues. In DNA form, the CDR3 reads TGCGCCAGCAGCTTGGACGGGACAAACCCCTACGAGCAGTACTTC. Translation gives CASSLDGTNPYEQYF.

The chain links TRBV6-6 to TRBJ2-3; D might be TRBD2 (6 bases). V was shortened by 11 bases and J by 2 bases, with 17 bases between the two germline ends. Germline values: CDR1 MNHNY, CDR2 SVGAGI (reference sequence). The CDR3 is made up of 14 amino acids. The CDR3 nucleotides are TGTGCCGGTCGACATAGCGGCCCCACAGATACGCAGTATTTT. It codes for CAGRHSGPTDTQYF.

The chain couples TRBV7-6 to TRBJ2-3; maybe TRBD2 (6 bases). Trimming removed 3 bases at V and 1 base at J, with 17 bases between. This CDR3 is built from 17 residues. CDR1 and CDR2 from the germline V gene are SGHVS and FNYEAQ. The CDR3, as DNA: TGTGCCAGCAGCTTTAGTAGGCCGGGACTTCGCACAGATACGCAGTATTTT. Its protein is CASSFSRPGLRTDTQYF.

The rearrangement uses TRBV7-3 and TRBJ2-1, with TRBD2 matching 9 bases. Per the germline V gene, CDR1 is SGHTA and CDR2 is FQGTGA. The ends lost 1 base at V and 9 bases at J; junction bases unmatched: 10. The CDR3 is 16 amino acids. The CDR3 loop reads CASSLIRREGRSEQFF. For the CDR3, the DNA is TGTGCCAGCAGCTTAATTAGGCGGGAGGGACGAAGTGAGCAGTTCTTC.

V and J are TRBV19 and TRBJ2-1, with D unresolved. Germline CDR1 is LNHDA and CDR2 is SQIVND (reference sequence). The CDR3 length is 17 residues. V was pared by 4 bases and J by 2 bases, with 18 bases between. The CDR3 nucleotides read TGTGCCAGTAGTACCACGCCATACCTCGAAACCTACAATGAGCAGTTCTTC. Protein product: CASSTTPYLETYNEQFF.